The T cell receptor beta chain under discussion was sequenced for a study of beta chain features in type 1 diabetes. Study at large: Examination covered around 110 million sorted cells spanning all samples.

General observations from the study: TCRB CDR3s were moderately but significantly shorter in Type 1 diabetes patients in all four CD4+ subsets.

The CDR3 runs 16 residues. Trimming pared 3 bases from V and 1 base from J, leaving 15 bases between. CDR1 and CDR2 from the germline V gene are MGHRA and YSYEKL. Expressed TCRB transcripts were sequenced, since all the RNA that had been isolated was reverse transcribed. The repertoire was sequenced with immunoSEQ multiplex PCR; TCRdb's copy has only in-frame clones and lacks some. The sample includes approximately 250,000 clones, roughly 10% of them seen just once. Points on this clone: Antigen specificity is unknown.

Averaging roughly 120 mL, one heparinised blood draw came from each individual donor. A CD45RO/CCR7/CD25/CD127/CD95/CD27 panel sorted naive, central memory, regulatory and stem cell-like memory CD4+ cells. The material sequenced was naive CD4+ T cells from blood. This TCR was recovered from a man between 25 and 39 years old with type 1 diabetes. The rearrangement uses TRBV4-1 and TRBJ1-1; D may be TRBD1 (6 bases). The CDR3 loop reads CASSQGAARGNTEAFF. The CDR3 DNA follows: TGCGCCAGCAGCCAGGGGGCTGCCAGGGGGAACACTGAAGCTTTCTTT.